This entry lists 31 T cell receptor beta chains sequenced from one sample in a study of beta chain features in type 1 diabetes (dated by TCRdb to 2016 to 2019). The protocol used for the library was the immunoSEQ multiplex PCR assay. The entire isolated RNA was reverse transcribed using the High Capacity cDNA Reverse Transcription Kit, and thus expressed TCRB transcripts were sequenced. TCRdb retrieved this table from immuneACCESS and kept in-frame rearrangements only. Not all clones are present; in checked studies, unresolved V genes account for under half, and no reason is known for the remainder. This sample gives 350,000 or so clones in total; 15% to 20% of them show up just once. The ten most abundant clones make up around 0.04% of the sample. The specimen sequenced was naive CD4+ T cells from blood. The cell subset or site label, read with the paper, signifies: true naive CD4+ T cells. The receptors here all came from a woman aged 18-29 years in good health.

V and J are TRBV5-1 and TRBJ2-5, with D unresolved. Germline CDR1 reads SGHRS; CDR2 reads YFSETQ. The length of the CDR3 is 13 residues. V was clipped by 3 bases and J by 1 base, with 7 bases between them. For the CDR3, the DNA is TGCGCCAGCAGCTCCCCTAGCCAAGAGACCCAGTACTTC. This gives the protein CASSSPSQETQYF.

V usage is TRBV15 and J usage is TRBJ2-3, with TRBD1 matching 8 bases. Germline V gene sequence: CDR1 LNHNV, CDR2 YYDKDF (reference sequence). Trimming cost V 3 bases and J 0 bases; bases outside gene matches: 11. There are 18 residues in the CDR3. The CDR3 DNA follows: TGTGCCACCAGCAGGGACAGGGTTTCCGGACGAAGCACAGATACGCAGTATTTT. It translates to CATSRDRVSGRSTDTQYF.

The chain carries TRBV28 and TRBJ1-5, with D tentatively TRBD1 (5 bases). This CDR3 comprises 15 residues. The V end lost 8 bases, the J end lost 11 bases, and 25 bases lay between the germline ends. Per the germline V gene, CDR1 is MDHEN and CDR2 is SYDVKM. The CDR3 loop is CASQLPRVPKGAQHF. CDR3 sequence (DNA): TGTGCCAGCCAACTTCCCAGGGTGCCCAAAGGGGCCCAGCATTTT.

The chain links TRBV5-1 to TRBJ1-1; tentatively, D is TRBD1 (5 bases). The CDR3 covers 16 residues. Germline lookup yields CDR1 SGHRS and CDR2 YFSETQ. V was trimmed by 2 bases and J by 3 bases, leaving 17 bases between them. The CDR3 DNA reads TGCGCCAGCAGCTTAAGTATTGGAGCCAGGGACACTGAAGCTTTCTTT. Its translation: CASSLSIGARDTEAFF.

This chain uses TRBV11-3 with TRBJ2-5; 10 positions agree with TRBD2. Losses at the gene ends were 1 base for V and 5 bases for J; bases not matched to a gene: 4. This CDR3 region has 15 residues. Germline CDR1 and CDR2: SGHNT and YENEEA. The CDR3 region is CASSLASGSWETQYF. CDR3 in DNA: TGTGCCAGCAGCTTAGCTAGCGGGAGTTGGGAGACCCAGTACTTC.

The chain employs TRBV28 and TRBJ2-6; possible D gene TRBD1, 6 bases. Trimming took 1 base from V and 3 from J, leaving 16 bases between them. The CDR3 length is 18 residues. Germline-derived CDR1 and CDR2 are MDHEN and SYDVKM. The CDR3 is CASSLSPSSGVGANVLTF. The DNA of the CDR3 is TGTGCCAGCAGTTTATCCCCTTCCTCAGGGGTTGGGGCCAACGTCCTGACTTTC.

This chain uses TRBV30 with TRBJ2-1, with TRBD2 matching over 9 bases. CDR3 length: 13 residues. In germline, CDR1 is GTSNPN, CDR2 SVGIG (reference sequence). The V segment lost 1 base and the J segment 9 bases; nucleotides outside the gene matches: 4. The CDR3 DNA is TGTGCCTGGAGTGGGCGGGGGGGCCTTGAGCAGTTCTTC. Residues: CAWSGRGGLEQFF. Based on the CDR3 plus reference TRBV30 and TRBJ2-1, the full variable domain is SQTIHQWPATLVQPVGSPLSLECTVEGTSNPNLYWYRQAAGRGLQLLFYSVGIGQISSEVPQNLSASRPQDRQFILSSKKLLLSDSGFYLCAWSGRGGLEQFFGPGTRLTVL.

V usage is TRBV7-9 and J usage is TRBJ1-2, with TRBD1 identical over 7 bases. J was trimmed by 4 bases and V by 5 bases; bases with no gene match: 10. Germline assignment: CDR1 SEHNR and CDR2 FQNEAQ (reference sequence). This CDR3 region has 15 residues. CDR3 sequence reads: CASSVGQENVYGYTF. In nucleotides, the CDR3 is TGTGCCAGCAGCGTTGGACAGGAGAACGTCTATGGCTACACCTTC.

This rearrangement joins TRBV4-2 to TRBJ2-7, with a weak D call TRBD2 (5 bases). V lost 0 bases and J lost 7, with 16 bases in between. Germline CDR1 is LGHNA and CDR2 is YNFKEQ. The CDR3 is made up of 15 amino acids. The CDR3 spells CASSQERTSMDEQYF. The CDR3 DNA is TGTGCCAGCAGCCAAGAAAGGACTTCCATGGATGAGCAGTACTTC.

The CDR3 sequence is CASSESRTSGGHNEQFF. The DNA of the CDR3 is TGTGCCAGCAGTGAATCCCGGACTAGCGGGGGACACAATGAGCAGTTCTTC. This chain joins TRBV25-1 and TRBJ2-1; 13 bases are shared with TRBD2. From germline, CDR1 is MGHDK and CDR2 SYGVNS. The V and J ends lost 1 base and 5 bases, in that order; junction bases with no gene match: 5. The CDR3 sequence is 17 residues long. The full variable domain, its missing parts supplied by reference TRBV25-1 and TRBJ2-1, is EADIYQTPRYLVIGTGKKITLECSQTMGHDKMYWYQQDPGMELHLIHYSYGVNSTEKGDLSSESTVSRIRTEHFPLTLESARPSHTSQYLCASSESRTSGGHNEQFFGPGTRLTVL.

This clone was counted a few times. The V gene is TRBV30, the J gene TRBJ1-2, with TRBD1 matching 7 bases. The CDR3 has 14 residues. Germline trimming cut 2 bases from V and 2 bases from J; bases unmatched to any gene: 5. CDR1 is GTSNPN, CDR2 SVGIG, per germline (reference sequence). In DNA, the CDR3 is TGTGCCTGGAGTACGGACAGGCGCAACTATGGCTACACCTTC. Its protein product is CAWSTDRRNYGYTF.

This chain joins TRBV2 and TRBJ1-4; no clear D. Germline-derived CDR1 and CDR2 are SNHLY and FYNNEI. Deletions cut 2 bases from V and 14 bases from J, with 9 bases between. The length of the CDR3 is 11 residues. The CDR3, as DNA: TGTGCCAGCAGTGAATCGGGTGAGCTGTTTTTT. Protein product: CASSESGELFF.

Only a few counts were recorded for this clone. V usage is TRBV5-1 and J usage is TRBJ2-2, with 10 bases matching TRBD2. The V gene end was trimmed by 4 bases and the J gene end by 4 bases; junction bases not matched to a gene: 7. Germline V gene data show CDR1 as SGHRS and CDR2 as YFSETQ. This CDR3 contains 16 residues. In DNA, the CDR3 is TGCGCCAGCAGCCCTACCGCTAGCGGGAGCACCGGGGAGCTGTTTTTT. The encoded protein is CASSPTASGSTGELFF.

This clone was picked up a small number of times. J is TRBJ2-3 and V is TRBV13, with 10 bases fitting TRBD2. The germline V gene encodes CDR1 PRHDT and CDR2 FYEKMQ (reference sequence). This CDR3 has 17 residues. The junction had 13 bases not matched to a gene; V was cut back by 5 bases and J by 5 bases. The CDR3 reads CASSPRRDSGRKDTQYF. The CDR3 DNA sequence: TGTGCCAGCAGCCCTAGGCGAGATAGCGGGAGGAAAGATACGCAGTATTTT.

V and J are TRBV29-1 and TRBJ1-5; no firm D call. This CDR3 has 13 residues. Germline CDR1 is SQVTM and CDR2 is ANQGSEA. V lost 0 bases and J lost 11, with 14 bases in between. The CDR3: CSVEDTENTAQHF. The CDR3 bases are TGCAGCGTTGAAGATACAGAGAACACGGCCCAGCATTTT.

The chain uses TRBV27 and TRBJ2-1; the D is unclear. V lost 3 bases, J lost 4 bases, and 4 bases lay in between. There are 12 residues in the CDR3. Germline V gene data show CDR1 as MNHEY and CDR2 as SMNVEV (reference sequence). The CDR3 region has the DNA TGTGCCAGCAGTTTCAGTTACAATGAGCAGTTCTTC. Protein product: CASSFSYNEQFF.

This chain links TRBV7-8 with TRBJ2-1; TRBD2 agrees at 8 bases. Germline V gives CDR1 SGHVS, CDR2 FQNEAQ. The trim removed 3 bases at V and 7 bases at J, leaving 8 bases unmatched. The CDR3 runs 15 residues. CDR3 in amino acids: CASSFLSSGSNEQFF. The CDR3 bases are TGTGCCAGCAGCTTTCTCTCCAGCGGGAGTAATGAGCAGTTCTTC.

This clone was seen a few times. The gene calls are TRBV19 and TRBJ2-4, with 7 bases matching TRBD1. The CDR3 covers 17 residues. After removal of 3 bases from V and 1 base from J, the junction contained 9 bases not matched to a gene. The germline V gene encodes CDR1 LNHDA and CDR2 SQIVND (reference sequence). CDR3 residues: CASSIRERGLAKNIQYF. In nucleotides, the CDR3 is TGTGCCAGTAGTATCCGAGAGAGGGGGCTTGCCAAAAACATTCAGTACTTC.

In this sample, this clone turned up a few times. Other nucleotide sequences in the sample specify the same CDR3. The chain is built from TRBV5-4 and TRBJ1-2, with TRBD1 matching 12 bases. Trimming removed 4 bases from V and 3 bases from J; junction bases left unmatched: 4. CDR1 is SGHNT, CDR2 YYREEE, per germline (reference sequence). The CDR3 sequence is 15 residues long. The CDR3 is CASSPGQGADYGYTF. The CDR3 DNA reads as TGTGCCAGCAGCCCGGGACAGGGGGCAGACTATGGCTACACCTTC.

The gene calls are TRBV5-6 and TRBJ2-3; 11 bases are shared with TRBD2. The V segment lost 0 bases and the J segment 2 bases; nucleotides outside the gene matches: 2. The CDR3 length is 16 residues. CDR1 and CDR2 (germline): SGHDT, YYEEEE. The CDR3 DNA follows: TGTGCCAGCAGCTTGGGACTAGCGGGGAACACAGATACGCAGTATTTT. Its translation: CASSLGLAGNTDTQYF.

The gene calls are TRBV5-4 and TRBJ1-4; D is undetermined. Germline CDR1 reads SGHNT; CDR2 reads YYREEE (reference sequence). The CDR3 totals 16 residues. Trimming took 2 bases from V and 0 from J, leaving 11 bases between them. CDR3 amino acids: CASSLGRTATNEKLFF. The CDR3 coding sequence is TGTGCCAGCAGCTTAGGACGGACTGCAACTAATGAAAAACTGTTTTTT.

The chain is built from TRBV7-9 and TRBJ1-2, with no clear D. The CDR3 covers 15 residues. Deletions cut 5 bases from V and 6 bases from J, with 19 bases between. Germline V lookup: CDR1 SEHNR, CDR2 FQNEAQ (reference sequence). The CDR3 here is CASSPRRHPEDGYTF. The CDR3 DNA follows: TGTGCCAGCAGCCCAAGACGGCACCCAGAGGATGGCTACACCTTC. The full variable domain, its missing parts supplied by reference TRBV7-9 and TRBJ1-2, is DTGVSQNPRHKITKRGQNVTFRCDPISEHNRLYWYRQTLGQGPEFLTYFQNEAQLEKSRLLSDRFSAERPKGSFSTLEIQRTEQGDSAMYLCASSPRRHPEDGYTFGSGTRLTVV.

CDR3: CASSEGTAYEQYF. CDR3 coding DNA: TGCGCCAGCTCGGAGGGGACGGCCTACGAGCAGTACTTC. The rearrangement uses TRBV5-1 and TRBJ2-7, with D possibly matching TRBD2 (6 bases). The CDR3 consists of 13 residues. Looked up from germline, CDR1 is SGHRS and CDR2 is YFSETQ. V dropped 7 bases and J dropped 2 bases, with 13 bases sitting between them.

This chain uses TRBV30 with TRBJ1-2; perhaps TRBD1 as D (6 bases). The CDR3 covers 14 residues. Germline-derived CDR1 and CDR2 are GTSNPN and SVGIG (reference sequence). The CDR3 DNA follows: TGTGCTCAAACCCGCCGGGACACGCTCTATGGCTACACCTTC. The encoded protein is CAQTRRDTLYGYTF.

V usage is TRBV7-2 and J usage is TRBJ2-3; D remains unclear. CDR1 and CDR2 (germline): SGHTA, FQGNSA. V was clipped by 1 base and J by 1 base, with 6 bases between them. CDR3 length: 14 amino acids. For the CDR3, the DNA is TGTGCCAGCAGCTTAGAACCGGGCACAGATACGCAGTATTTT. This gives the protein CASSLEPGTDTQYF. Full variable domain (missing parts from reference TRBV7-2 and TRBJ2-3): GAGVSQSPSNKVTEKGKDVELRCDPISGHTALYWYRQSLGQGLEFLIYFQGNSAPDKSGLPSDRFSAERTGGSVSTLTIQRTQQEDSAVYLCASSLEPGTDTQYFGPGTRLTVL.

The rearrangement joins TRBV6-1 to TRBJ2-5; tentative D call: TRBD2 (6 bases). This CDR3 has 12 residues. Trimming stripped 6 bases from V and 5 bases from J, with 10 bases between. CDR1 MNHNS and CDR2 SASEGT come from the germline V gene. The CDR3 loop is CASRGRKETQYF. The CDR3 nucleotides read TGTGCCAGCAGGGGGAGGAAGGAGACCCAGTACTTC.

This clone was detected only a few times. Other DNA variants within this sample encode the same CDR3. This sequence joins TRBV5-1 and TRBJ2-7; D is unclear. Trimming left V 1 base short and J 1 base short, with 6 bases between. CDR1 and CDR2 (germline): SGHRS, YFSETQ. The CDR3 is 13 residues long. Here the CDR3 DNA reads TGCGCCAGCAGCTTGCACAGTTCCTACGAGCAGTACTTC. It translates to CASSLHSSYEQYF.

This clone showed up just a few times. This rearrangement joins TRBV10-3 to TRBJ2-1; 8 positions match TRBD2. Losses at the gene ends were 7 bases for V and 4 bases for J; bases not matched to a gene: 12. Per germline, CDR1 ENHRY and CDR2 SYGVKD. The length of the CDR3 is 16 residues. The CDR3 DNA is TGTGCCATCATGCGGGAATGGGTAGCGGGATACAATGAGCAGTTCTTC. As protein: CAIMREWVAGYNEQFF.

The gene calls are TRBV4-1 and TRBJ2-4; tentatively, D is TRBD2 (6 bases). Trimming pared 1 base from V and 1 base from J, leaving 8 bases between. Per the germline V gene, CDR1 is MGHRA and CDR2 is YSYEKL. The CDR3 length is 15 residues. This CDR3 reads CASSQVGRAKNIQYF. The CDR3 DNA reads TGCGCCAGCAGCCAAGTGGGGAGGGCCAAAAACATTCAGTACTTC.

This clone was detected a few times. This chain joins TRBV30 and TRBJ2-4; D unclear. The germline V gene encodes CDR1 GTSNPN and CDR2 SVGIG (reference sequence). The ends were cut back, 3 bases at V and 0 bases at J, with 9 bases in the middle. CDR3 length: 14 residues. CDR3: CAWSGGIAKNIQYF. In nucleotides, the CDR3 is TGTGCCTGGAGCGGCGGAATAGCCAAAAACATTCAGTACTTC.

This clone was seen a few times. The chain is built from TRBV19 and TRBJ2-2; D is uncertain. V was clipped by 1 base and J by 8 bases, with 8 bases between them. Germline CDR1 and CDR2: LNHDA and SQIVND (reference sequence). The CDR3 consists of 13 residues. DNA of the CDR3: TGTGCCAGTAGTATAGCCCCGGTGGGGGAGCTGTTTTTT. Protein: CASSIAPVGELFF.